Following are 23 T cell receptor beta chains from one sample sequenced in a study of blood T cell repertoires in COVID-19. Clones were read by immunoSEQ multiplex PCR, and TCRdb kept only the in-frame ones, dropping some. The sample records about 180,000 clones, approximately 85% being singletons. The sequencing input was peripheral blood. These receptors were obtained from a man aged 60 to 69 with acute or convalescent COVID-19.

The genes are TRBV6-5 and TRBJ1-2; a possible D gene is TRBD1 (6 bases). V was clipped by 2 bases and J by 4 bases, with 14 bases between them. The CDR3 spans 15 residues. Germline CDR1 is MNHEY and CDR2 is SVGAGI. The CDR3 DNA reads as TGTGCCAGCAGTTACGGTTGGAGAGGGGGCTATGGCTACACCTTC. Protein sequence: CASSYGWRGGYGYTF.

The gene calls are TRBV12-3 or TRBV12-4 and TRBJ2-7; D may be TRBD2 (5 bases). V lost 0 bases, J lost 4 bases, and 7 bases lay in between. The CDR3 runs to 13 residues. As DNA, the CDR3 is TGTGCCAGCAGTTTAGCAACGGGGTACGAGCAGTACTTC. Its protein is CASSLATGYEQYF.

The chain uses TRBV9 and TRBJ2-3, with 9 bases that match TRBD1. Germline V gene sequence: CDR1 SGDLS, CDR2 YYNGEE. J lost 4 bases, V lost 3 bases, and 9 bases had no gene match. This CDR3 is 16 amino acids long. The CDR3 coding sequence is TGTGCCAGCAGCGCCGGAACAGGGGGCCCCCCAGATACGCAGTATTTT. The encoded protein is CASSAGTGGPPDTQYF.

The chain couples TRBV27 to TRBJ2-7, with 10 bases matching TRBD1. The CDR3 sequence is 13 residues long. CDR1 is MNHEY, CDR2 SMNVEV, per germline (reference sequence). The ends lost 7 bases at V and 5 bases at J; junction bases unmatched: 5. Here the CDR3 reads CASIPTGGHEQYF. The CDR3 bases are TGTGCCAGCATTCCGACAGGGGGCCACGAGCAGTACTTC.

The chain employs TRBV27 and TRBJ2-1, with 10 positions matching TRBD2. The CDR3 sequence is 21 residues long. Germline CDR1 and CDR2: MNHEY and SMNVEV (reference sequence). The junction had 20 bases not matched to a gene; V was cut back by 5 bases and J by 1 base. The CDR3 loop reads CASSANSLAGGKKGSYNEQFF. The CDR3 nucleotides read TGTGCCAGCAGTGCCAACAGTTTAGCGGGAGGAAAAAAGGGGTCCTACAATGAGCAGTTCTTC.

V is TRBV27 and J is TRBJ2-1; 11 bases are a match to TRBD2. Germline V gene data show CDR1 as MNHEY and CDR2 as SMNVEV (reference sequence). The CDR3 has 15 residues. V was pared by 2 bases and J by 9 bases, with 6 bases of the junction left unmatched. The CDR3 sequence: CASSLGRLAGSEQFF. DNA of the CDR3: TGTGCCAGCAGTTTAGGTCGACTAGCGGGATCTGAGCAGTTCTTC.

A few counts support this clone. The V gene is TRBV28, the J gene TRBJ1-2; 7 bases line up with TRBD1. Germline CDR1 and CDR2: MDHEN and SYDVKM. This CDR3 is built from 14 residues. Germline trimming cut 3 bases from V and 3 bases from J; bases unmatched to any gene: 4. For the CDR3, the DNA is TGTGCCAGCAGTTTTAGGGACAGCTACTATGGCTACACCTTC. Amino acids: CASSFRDSYYGYTF.

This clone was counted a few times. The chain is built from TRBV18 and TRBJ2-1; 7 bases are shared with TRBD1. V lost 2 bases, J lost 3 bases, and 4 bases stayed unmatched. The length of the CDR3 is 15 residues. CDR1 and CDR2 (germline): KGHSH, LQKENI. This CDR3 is CASSPFSGGYNEQFF. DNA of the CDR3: TGTGCCAGCTCACCATTTTCAGGGGGCTACAATGAGCAGTTCTTC.

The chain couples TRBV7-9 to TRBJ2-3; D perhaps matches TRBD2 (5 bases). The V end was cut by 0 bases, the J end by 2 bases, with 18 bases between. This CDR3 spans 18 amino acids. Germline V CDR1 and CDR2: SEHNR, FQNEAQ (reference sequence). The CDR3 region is CASSLAGDSLSVTDTQYF. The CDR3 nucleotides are TGTGCCAGCAGCTTAGCGGGAGATTCCCTCTCGGTCACAGATACGCAGTATTTT.

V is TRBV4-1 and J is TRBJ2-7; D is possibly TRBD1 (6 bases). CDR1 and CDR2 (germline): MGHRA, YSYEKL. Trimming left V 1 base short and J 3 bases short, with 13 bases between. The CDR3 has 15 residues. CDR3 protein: CASSQATGDNYEQYF. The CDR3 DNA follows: TGCGCCAGCAGCCAAGCAACCGGGGACAACTACGAGCAGTACTTC.

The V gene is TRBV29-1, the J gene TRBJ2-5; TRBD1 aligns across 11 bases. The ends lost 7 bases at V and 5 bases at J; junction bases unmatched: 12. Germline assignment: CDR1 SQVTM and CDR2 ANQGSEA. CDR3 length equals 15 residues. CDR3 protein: CSAVDRGPPRETQYF. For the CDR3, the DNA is TGCAGCGCAGTGGACAGGGGGCCGCCCAGGGAGACCCAGTACTTC.

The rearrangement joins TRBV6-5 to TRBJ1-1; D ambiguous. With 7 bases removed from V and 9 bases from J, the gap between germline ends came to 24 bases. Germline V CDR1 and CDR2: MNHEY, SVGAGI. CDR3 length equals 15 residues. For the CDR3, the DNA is TGTGCCAGCACCCCAACTAGGGCCTCCCAAACCAAAGCTTTCTTT. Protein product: CASTPTRASQTKAFF.

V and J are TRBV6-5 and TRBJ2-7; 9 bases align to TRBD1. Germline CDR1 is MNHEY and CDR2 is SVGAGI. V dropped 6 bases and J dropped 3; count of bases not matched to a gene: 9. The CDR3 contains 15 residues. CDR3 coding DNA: TGTGCCAGCAGGGACGCCGGGACAGGGAACTACGAGCAGTACTTC. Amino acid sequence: CASRDAGTGNYEQYF.

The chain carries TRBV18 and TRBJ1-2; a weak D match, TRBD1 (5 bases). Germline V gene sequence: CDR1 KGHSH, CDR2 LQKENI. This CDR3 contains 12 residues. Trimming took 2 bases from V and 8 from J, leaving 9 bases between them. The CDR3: CASSPSGGGYTF. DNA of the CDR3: TGTGCCAGCTCACCATCCGGGGGAGGCTACACCTTC.

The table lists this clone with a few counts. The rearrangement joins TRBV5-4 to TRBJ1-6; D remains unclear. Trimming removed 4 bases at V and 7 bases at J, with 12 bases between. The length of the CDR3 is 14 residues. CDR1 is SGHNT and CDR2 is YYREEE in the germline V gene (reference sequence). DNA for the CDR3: TGTGCCAGCAGCCCTTTCGGGGAGAATTCACCCCTCCACTTT. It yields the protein CASSPFGENSPLHF.

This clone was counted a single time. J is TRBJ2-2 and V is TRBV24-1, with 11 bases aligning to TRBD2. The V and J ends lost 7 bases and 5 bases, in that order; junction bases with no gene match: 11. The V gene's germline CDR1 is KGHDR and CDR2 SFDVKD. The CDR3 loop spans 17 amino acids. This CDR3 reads CATSPSPGLAVTGELFF. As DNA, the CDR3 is TGTGCCACCAGCCCCAGCCCGGGACTAGCGGTAACCGGGGAGCTGTTTTTT.

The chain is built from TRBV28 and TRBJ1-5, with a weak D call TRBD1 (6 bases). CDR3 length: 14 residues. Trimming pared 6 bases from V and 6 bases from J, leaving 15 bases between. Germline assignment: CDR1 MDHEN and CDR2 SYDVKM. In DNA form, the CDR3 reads TGTGCCAGCAGGAACACAGGGACCCTTCAGCCCCAGCATTTT. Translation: CASRNTGTLQPQHF.

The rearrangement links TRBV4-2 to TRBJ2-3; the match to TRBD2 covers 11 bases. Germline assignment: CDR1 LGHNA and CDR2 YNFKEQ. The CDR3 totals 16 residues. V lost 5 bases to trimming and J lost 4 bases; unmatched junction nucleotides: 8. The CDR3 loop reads CASSSRLAGLPDTQYF. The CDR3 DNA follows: TGTGCCAGCAGCTCCCGACTAGCGGGATTGCCAGATACGCAGTATTTT.

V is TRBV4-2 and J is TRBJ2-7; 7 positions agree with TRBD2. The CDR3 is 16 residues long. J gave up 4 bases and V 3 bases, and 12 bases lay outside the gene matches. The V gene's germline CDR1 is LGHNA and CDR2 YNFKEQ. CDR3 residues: CASSQDREDFSYEQYF. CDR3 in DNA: TGTGCCAGCAGCCAGGACCGGGAGGACTTTTCTTACGAGCAGTACTTC.

CDR3 sequence: CASVPGNGYEQYF. As DNA, the CDR3 is TGTGCCAGCGTCCCGGGGAATGGCTACGAGCAGTACTTC. This chain connects TRBV6-5 to TRBJ2-7; possible D gene TRBD2, 5 bases. Germline assignment: CDR1 MNHEY and CDR2 SVGAGI. The CDR3 covers 13 residues. The V and J ends lost 8 bases and 3 bases respectively, with 14 bases between them.

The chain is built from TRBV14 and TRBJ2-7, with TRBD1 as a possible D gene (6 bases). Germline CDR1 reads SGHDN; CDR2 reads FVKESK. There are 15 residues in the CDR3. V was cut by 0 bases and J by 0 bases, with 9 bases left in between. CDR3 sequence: CASSQDRDTSYEQYF. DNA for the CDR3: TGTGCCAGCAGCCAAGATCGGGACACCTCCTACGAGCAGTACTTC.

CDR3 sequence (DNA): TGTGCCAGCATGAAGGGACAGGGCCAGACAATGGAGCAGTTCTTC. This sequence encodes CASMKGQGQTMEQFF. The gene calls are TRBV2 and TRBJ2-1; 9 nucleotides align to TRBD1. The CDR3 spans 15 residues. Germline CDR1 and CDR2: SNHLY and FYNNEI. V lost 7 bases, J lost 10 bases, and 14 bases stayed unmatched.

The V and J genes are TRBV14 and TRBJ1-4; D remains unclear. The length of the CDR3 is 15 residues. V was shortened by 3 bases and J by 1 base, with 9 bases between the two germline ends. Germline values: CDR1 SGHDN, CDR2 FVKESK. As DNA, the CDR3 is TGTGCCAGCAGCCATAGTCTGGTAACTAATGAAAAACTGTTTTTT. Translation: CASSHSLVTNEKLFF.